Listed below are T cell receptor beta chains from one sample, sequenced in a study of T cell repertoires in cytomegalovirus infection. TCRdb recomputed calls from the reads with MiXCR, one row per CDR3 protein. Of hundreds of thousands of distinct CDR3 sequences detected, 20% to 25% appear once; the ten largest clones hold 6.5% to 10%. Sequencing input: CD8+ T cells from PBMCs. These receptor sequences come from a human donor in good health (CMV status not recorded). Some clones in this sample may be carry-over from other donors' samples. CDR3s include the opening cysteine and the closing phenylalanine or tryptophan. A D gene is named only where the DNA matches it firmly. A clone size is listed for some rows: how often the clone was seen (once, few, many), or a class if it is expanded.

>TRBV3-1|TRBJ2-3|NA|NA
TGTGCCAGCAGCCACCCCCCGGACCTCGGACAGTATTTT
CASSHPPDLGQYF
>TRBV7-9|TRBJ2-1|TRBD1|many
TGTGCCAGCAGGGGACAGGTGCACAATGAGCAGTTCTTC
CASRGQVHNEQFF
>TRBV10-3|TRBJ2-1|NA|few
TGTGCCATCAGTCCCCCCACAGGGTTGGGTGGGGATGAGCAGTTCTTC
CAISPPTGLGGDEQFF
>TRBV7-9|TRBJ1-1|NA|many
TGTGCCAGCAGCGGGGAGATGGGACCTGAAGCTTTCTTT
CASSGEMGPEAFF
>TRBV28|TRBJ2-1|NA|NA
TGTGCCAGCACCCCACTCCGGGACTCACCAAATGAGCAGTTCTTC
CASTPLRDSPNEQFF
>TRBV7-8|TRBJ2-7|NA|many
TGTGCCACTCAAGGGGCAGAAAGGGCCCAGACCTACGAGCAGTACTTC
CATQGAERAQTYEQYF
>TRBV27|TRBJ1-5|TRBD1|NA
TGTGCCAGCACTGGACAGGGGGGTGCCCAGCATTTT
CASTGQGGAQHF
>TRBV7-9|TRBJ2-3|TRBD2|many
TGTGCCAGCAGCTCTTTAGCGGGGGTAACAGATACGCAGTATTTT
CASSSLAGVTDTQYF
>TRBV6-2/TRBV6-3|TRBJ1-1|NA|NA
TGTGCCAGCATTGGACAGCAGAACACTGAAGCTTTCTTT
CASIGQQNTEAFF
>TRBV20-1|TRBJ2-5|NA|few
TGCAGTGCTAGCACCAGGGAACAAGAGACCCAGTACTTC
CSASTREQETQYF
>TRBV4-2|TRBJ2-1|NA|few
TGTGCCAGCAGCCCGGGGAGGGGGCGCGAAAATGAGCAGTTCTTC
CASSPGRGRENEQFF
>TRBV5-5|TRBJ2-1|TRBD2|many
TGTGCCAGCAGCCCTTACGGGGGGGACTACAATGAGCAGTTCTTC
CASSPYGGDYNEQFF
>TRBV20-1|TRBJ2-1|NA|NA
TGCAGTGCAGTCACAGGGAAAGGGGGGTACAATGAGCAGTTCTTC
CSAVTGKGGYNEQFF
>TRBV27|TRBJ1-6|NA|NA
TGTGCCAGCAGGATTACAGGGAATTCACCCCTCCACTTT
CASRITGNSPLHF
>TRBV5-1|TRBJ2-7|NA|NA
TGCGCCAGCAGCTTGGTCGGGGCGAGTAGCTACGAGCAGTACTTC
CASSLVGASSYEQYF
>TRBV7-9|TRBJ2-1|NA|many
TGTGCCAGCAGCCCCGAGGGCCTAGCAAATGAGCAGTTCTTC
CASSPEGLANEQFF
>TRBV27|TRBJ2-2|NA|many
TGTGCCAGCAGTTTATTAACAGACACCGGGGAGCTGTTTTTT
CASSLLTDTGELFF
>TRBV28|TRBJ2-3|NA|few
TGTGCCAGCAGTTTAGGGCCCCTGGAGGGGTACACAGATACGCAGTATTTT
CASSLGPLEGYTDTQYF
>TRBV11-2|TRBJ2-1|TRBD2|NA
TGTGCCAGCAGCCAAGGGACTAGCGGGGACCCCTACAATGAGCAGTTCTTC
CASSQGTSGDPYNEQFF
>TRBV29-1|TRBJ1-2|NA|NA
TGCAGCGTTGAGTCGGAGTTAGGTTATGGCTACACCTTC
CSVESELGYGYTF
>TRBV6-2/TRBV6-3|TRBJ1-5|TRBD1|many
TGTGCCAGCAGTTACTCCGTGGGGACGGGACAGAGCCCAGTCTATCAGCCCCAGCATTTT
CASSYSVGTGQSPVYQPQHF
>TRBV19|TRBJ2-1|TRBD1|few
TGTGCCAGTAGTAGGTGGGACAGGGGGCCCAATGAGCAGTTCTTC
CASSRWDRGPNEQFF
>TRBV20-1|TRBJ2-2|TRBD2|many
TGCAGTGCAAGACTAGCGGGGACGAACACCGGGGAGCTGTTTTTT
CSARLAGTNTGELFF
>TRBV6-2/TRBV6-3|TRBJ1-1|NA|many
TGTGCCAGCAGTTACGGGAGGGGAATTGAAGCTTTCTTT
CASSYGRGIEAFF
>TRBV7-9|TRBJ2-7|NA|NA
TGTGCCAGCAGCTCCCCCCTCGGGGACGTTTACGAGCAGTACTTC
CASSSPLGDVYEQYF
>TRBV28|TRBJ2-3|NA|few
TGTGCCAGCAGCCGACCGGGGGGCGGGGGCACAGATACGCAGTATTTT
CASSRPGGGGTDTQYF
>TRBV7-6|TRBJ2-7|NA|few
TGTGCCAGCAGCTTAGGCTCGGCAGCGAATACCTACGAGCAGTACTTC
CASSLGSAANTYEQYF
>TRBV4-1|TRBJ1-1|NA|few
NA
CASSQVGPGGAFF
>TRBV2|TRBJ1-1|TRBD1|few
TGTGCCAGCAGTGAAGCGGGGACAGTGAACACTGAAGCTTTCTTT
CASSEAGTVNTEAFF
>TRBV2|TRBJ2-5|TRBD2|few
TGTGCCAGCAGTGAGGGGTCTAGCGGGCTCCAAGAGACCCAGTACTTC
CASSEGSSGLQETQYF
>TRBV12-3/TRBV12-4|TRBJ2-3|TRBD2|many
TGTGCCAGCAGTTTGGGACTAGCGGGACGCACAGATACGCAGTATTTT
CASSLGLAGRTDTQYF
>TRBV24-1|TRBJ2-1|NA|NA
TGTGCCACCAGTGATGGCCGGGGTTCGAGATACAATGAGCAGTTCTTC
CATSDGRGSRYNEQFF
>TRBV20-1|TRBJ1-1|NA|NA
TGCAGTGCGTTGTCGGGCCGAACGGACACTGAAGCTTTCTTT
CSALSGRTDTEAFF
>TRBV24-1|TRBJ2-3|NA|NA
TGTGCCACCAAAGGGGCTGGAGATACGCAGTATTTT
CATKGAGDTQYF
>TRBV15|TRBJ1-5|NA|many
TGTGCCACCAGCAATGAGATCCAGATCAATCAGCCCCAGCATTTT
CATSNEIQINQPQHF